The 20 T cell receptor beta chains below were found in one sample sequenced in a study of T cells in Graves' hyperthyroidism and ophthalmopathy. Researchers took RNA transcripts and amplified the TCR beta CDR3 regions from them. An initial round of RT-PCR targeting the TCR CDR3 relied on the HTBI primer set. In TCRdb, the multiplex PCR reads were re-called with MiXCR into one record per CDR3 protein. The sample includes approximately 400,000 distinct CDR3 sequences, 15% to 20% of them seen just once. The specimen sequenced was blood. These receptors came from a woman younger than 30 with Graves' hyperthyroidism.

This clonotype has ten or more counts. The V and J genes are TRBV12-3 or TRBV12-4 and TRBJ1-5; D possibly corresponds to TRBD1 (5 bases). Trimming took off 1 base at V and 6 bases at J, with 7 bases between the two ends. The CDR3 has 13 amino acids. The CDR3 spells CASSLGGSQPQHF. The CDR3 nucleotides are TGTGCCAGCAGTTTAGGGGGGAGTCAGCCCCAGCATTTT.

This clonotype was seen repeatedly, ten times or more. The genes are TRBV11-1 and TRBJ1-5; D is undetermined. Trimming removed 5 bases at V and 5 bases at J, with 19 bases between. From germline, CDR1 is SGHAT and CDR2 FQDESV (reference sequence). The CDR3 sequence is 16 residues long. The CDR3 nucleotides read TGTGCCAGCAGCCCAGGTCAAGGCCGGGAGCATCAGCCCCAGCATTTT. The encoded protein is CASSPGQGREHQPQHF. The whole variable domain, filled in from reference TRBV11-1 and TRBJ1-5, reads EAEVAQSPRYKITEKSQAVAFWCDPISGHATLYWYRQILGQGPELLVQFQDESVVDDSQLPKDRFSAERLKGVDSTLKIQPAELGDSAMYLCASSPGQGREHQPQHFGDGTRLSIL.

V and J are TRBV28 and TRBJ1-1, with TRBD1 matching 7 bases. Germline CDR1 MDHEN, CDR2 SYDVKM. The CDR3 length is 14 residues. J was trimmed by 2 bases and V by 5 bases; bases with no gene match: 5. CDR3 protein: CASSTDRDNTEAFF. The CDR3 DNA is TGTGCCAGCAGTACAGACAGGGATAACACTGAAGCTTTCTTT.

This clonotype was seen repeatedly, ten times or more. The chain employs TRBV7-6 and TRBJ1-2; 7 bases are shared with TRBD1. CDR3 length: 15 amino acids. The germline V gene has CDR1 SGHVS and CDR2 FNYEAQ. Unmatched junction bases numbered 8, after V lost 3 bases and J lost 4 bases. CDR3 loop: CASSFVPGDSYGYTF. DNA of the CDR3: TGTGCCAGCAGCTTCGTTCCCGGGGACAGCTATGGCTACACCTTC.

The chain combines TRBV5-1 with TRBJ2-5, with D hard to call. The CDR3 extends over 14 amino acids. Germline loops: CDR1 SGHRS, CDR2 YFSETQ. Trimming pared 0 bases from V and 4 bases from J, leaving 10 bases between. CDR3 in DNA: TGCGCCAGCAGCTTGGACGGTTTTCGAGAGACCCAGTACTTC. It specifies CASSLDGFRETQYF.

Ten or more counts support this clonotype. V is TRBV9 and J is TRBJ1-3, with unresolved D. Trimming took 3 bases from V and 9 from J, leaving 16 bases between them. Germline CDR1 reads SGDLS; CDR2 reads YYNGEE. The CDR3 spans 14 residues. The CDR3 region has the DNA TGTGCCAGCAGCGAGAACGGTCCTTTGGGCACCATATATTTT. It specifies CASSENGPLGTIYF. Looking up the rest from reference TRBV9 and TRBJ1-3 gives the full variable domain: DSGVTQTPKHLITATGQRVTLRCSPRSGDLSVYWYQQSLDQGLQFLIQYYNGEERAKGNILERFSAQQFPDLHSELNLSSLELGDSALYFCASSENGPLGTIYFGEGSWLTVV.

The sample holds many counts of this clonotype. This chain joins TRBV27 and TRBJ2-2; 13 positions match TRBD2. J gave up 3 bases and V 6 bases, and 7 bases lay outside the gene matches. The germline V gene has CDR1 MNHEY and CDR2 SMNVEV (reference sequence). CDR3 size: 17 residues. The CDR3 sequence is CASSLTSGGWDTGELFF. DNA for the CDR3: TGTGCCAGCAGCCTGACTAGCGGGGGGTGGGACACCGGGGAGCTGTTTTTT.

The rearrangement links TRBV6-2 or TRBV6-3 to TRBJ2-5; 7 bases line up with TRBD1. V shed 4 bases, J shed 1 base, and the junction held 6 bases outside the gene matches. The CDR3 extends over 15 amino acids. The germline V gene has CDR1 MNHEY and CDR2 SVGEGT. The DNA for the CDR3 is TGTGCCAGCAGTTCCGGGACAGATTTCCAAGAGACCCAGTACTTC. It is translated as CASSSGTDFQETQYF.

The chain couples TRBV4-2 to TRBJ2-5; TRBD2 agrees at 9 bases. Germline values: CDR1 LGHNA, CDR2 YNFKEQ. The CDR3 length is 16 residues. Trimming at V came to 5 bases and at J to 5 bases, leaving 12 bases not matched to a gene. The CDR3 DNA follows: TGTGCCAGCAGCTTAATCGGCGGGGGGGCCAGGGAGACCCAGTACTTC. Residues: CASSLIGGGARETQYF.

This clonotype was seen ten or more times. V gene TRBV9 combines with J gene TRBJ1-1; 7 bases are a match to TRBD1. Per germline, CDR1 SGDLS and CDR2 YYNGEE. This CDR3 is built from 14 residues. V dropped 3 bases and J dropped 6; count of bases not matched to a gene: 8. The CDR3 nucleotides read TGTGCCAGCAGCGCAACAGGGGAGATCCCTGAAGCTTTCTTT. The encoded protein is CASSATGEIPEAFF.

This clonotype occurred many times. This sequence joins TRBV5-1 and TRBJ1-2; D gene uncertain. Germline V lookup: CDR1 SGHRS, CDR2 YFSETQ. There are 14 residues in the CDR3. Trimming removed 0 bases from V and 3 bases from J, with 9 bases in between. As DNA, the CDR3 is TGCGCCAGCAGCTTGGCAACCCAAGACTATGGCTACACCTTC. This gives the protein CASSLATQDYGYTF.

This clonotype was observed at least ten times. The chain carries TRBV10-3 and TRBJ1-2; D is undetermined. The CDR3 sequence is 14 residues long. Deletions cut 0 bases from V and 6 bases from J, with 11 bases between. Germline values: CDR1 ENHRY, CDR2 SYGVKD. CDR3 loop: CAISESNRGDGYTF. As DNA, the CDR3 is TGTGCCATCAGTGAGTCGAACAGAGGAGATGGCTACACCTTC.

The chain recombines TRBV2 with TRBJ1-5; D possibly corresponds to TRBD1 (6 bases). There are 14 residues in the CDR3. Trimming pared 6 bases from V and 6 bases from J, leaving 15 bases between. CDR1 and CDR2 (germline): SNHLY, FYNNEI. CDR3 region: CASSLPGAIQPQHF. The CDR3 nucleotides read TGTGCCAGCAGCCTCCCGGGGGCGATTCAGCCCCAGCATTTT.

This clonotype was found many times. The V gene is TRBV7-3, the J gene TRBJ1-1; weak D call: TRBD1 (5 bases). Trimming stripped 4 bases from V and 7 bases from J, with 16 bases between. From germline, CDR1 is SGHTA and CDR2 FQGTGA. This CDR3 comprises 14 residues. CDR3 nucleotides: TGTGCCAGCAGCTCCCGGGCGGGGGGTAGTGAAGCTTTCTTT. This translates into CASSSRAGGSEAFF.

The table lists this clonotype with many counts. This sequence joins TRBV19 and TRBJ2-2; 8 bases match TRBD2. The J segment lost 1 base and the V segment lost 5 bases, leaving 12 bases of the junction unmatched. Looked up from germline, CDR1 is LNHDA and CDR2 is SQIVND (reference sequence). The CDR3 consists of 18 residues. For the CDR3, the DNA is TGTGCCAGTAGTTCGGGGGGGCGCAGGCCCGGGAACACCGGGGAGCTGTTTTTT. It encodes CASSSGGRRPGNTGELFF.

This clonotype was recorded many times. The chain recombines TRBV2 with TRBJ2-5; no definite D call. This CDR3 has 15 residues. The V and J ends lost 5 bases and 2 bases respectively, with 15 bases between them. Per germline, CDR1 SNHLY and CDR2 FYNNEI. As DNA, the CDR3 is TGTGCCAGCAGTCGAAGCAGGAGCCGTCAAGAGACCCAGTACTTC. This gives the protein CASSRSRSRQETQYF.

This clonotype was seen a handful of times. The CDR3: CASRRGGTRMNTEAFF. The CDR3 DNA is TGTGCCAGCAGGAGGGGTGGGACACGCATGAACACTGAAGCTTTCTTT. The rearrangement uses TRBV5-4 and TRBJ1-1, with D perhaps TRBD1 (6 bases). The V end was cut by 5 bases, the J end by 0 bases, with 17 bases between. CDR3 length: 16 residues. From germline, CDR1 is SGHNT and CDR2 YYREEE (reference sequence).

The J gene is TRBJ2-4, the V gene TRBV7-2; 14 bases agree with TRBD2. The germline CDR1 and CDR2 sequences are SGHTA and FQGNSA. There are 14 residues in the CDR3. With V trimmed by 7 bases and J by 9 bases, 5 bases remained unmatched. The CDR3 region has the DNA TGTGCCAGCACCCGACTAGCGGGGGGGGGCATTCAGTACTTC. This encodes CASTRLAGGGIQYF.

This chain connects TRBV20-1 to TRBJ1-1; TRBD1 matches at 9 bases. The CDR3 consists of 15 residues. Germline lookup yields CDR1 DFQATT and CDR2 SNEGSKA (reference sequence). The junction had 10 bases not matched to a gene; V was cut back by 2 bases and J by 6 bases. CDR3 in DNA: TGCAGTGCTAGACAACCTAAAACAGGGGGCCCTGAAGCTTTCTTT. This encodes CSARQPKTGGPEAFF.

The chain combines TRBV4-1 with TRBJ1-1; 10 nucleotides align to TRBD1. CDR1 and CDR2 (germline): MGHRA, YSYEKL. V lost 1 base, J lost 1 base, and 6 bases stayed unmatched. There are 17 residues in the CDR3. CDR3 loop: CASSQAPGQGRNTEAFF. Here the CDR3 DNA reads TGCGCCAGCAGCCAAGCGCCGGGACAGGGGAGGAACACTGAAGCTTTCTTT.